Described below is a single TCR beta chain sequence and its context. Produced via immunoSEQ multiplex PCR; TCRdb's table is partial and in-frame only. Seen here are 550,000 to 600,000 clones, nearly 98% observed once, and the top ten hold approximately 0.3%. These data come from a study of shared clonotypes between healthy human individuals. The germline V and J ends were trimmed by 6 bases and 2 bases, with 17 bases remaining between them. The CDR3 contains 15 residues. The germline gives CDR1 KGHSH, CDR2 LQKENI. Naive CD8 populations comprised CD45RO-negative cells positively selected for CCR7, excluding terminally differentiated effector memory CD45RA+ cells.

The TCR comes from a man aged 25 to 40 in good health. The chain couples TRBV18 to TRBJ2-7, with a possible D match to TRBD2 (6 bases). Sample: naive CD8+ T cells sorted from blood. CDR3 region: CASSQDSGVAYEQYF. The DNA for the CDR3 is TGTGCCAGCTCGCAAGATTCGGGAGTCGCCTACGAGCAGTACTTC.